One and the same sample provided the 19 T cell receptor beta chains below, sequenced in a study of blood T cell repertoires in COVID-19. TCRdb's table, derived via immunoSEQ multiplex PCR, lists solely in-frame clones and lacks some. The table lists about 29,000 clones, around 82% of them singletons, with about 1.8% in the top ten. Sequencing was carried out using peripheral blood. These receptor sequences come from a man older than 75 with active or convalescent COVID-19.

The chain recombines TRBV18 with TRBJ2-1; D is undetermined. The CDR3 contains 13 residues. The germline V and J ends were trimmed by 2 bases and 7 bases, with 9 bases remaining between them. Germline V gene sequence: CDR1 KGHSH, CDR2 LQKENI. Written as DNA, the CDR3 is TGTGCCAGCTCACCATTGGCCTGGAATGAGCAGTTCTTC. As protein: CASSPLAWNEQFF.

The rearrangement uses TRBV5-1 and TRBJ2-2; TRBD2 aligns across 7 bases. J lost 1 base, V lost 4 bases, and 4 bases had no gene match. This CDR3 is built from 15 residues. Germline lookup yields CDR1 SGHRS and CDR2 YFSETQ. Here the CDR3 reads CASSPLARNTGELFF. The CDR3 DNA follows: TGCGCCAGCAGCCCACTAGCGAGGAACACCGGGGAGCTGTTTTTT. The entire variable domain, with the rest obtained from reference TRBV5-1 and TRBJ2-2, is as follows: KAGVTQTPRYLIKTRGQQVTLSCSPISGHRSVSWYQQTPGQGLQFLFEYFSETQRNKGNFPGRFSGRQFSNSRSEMNVSTLELGDSALYLCASSPLARNTGELFFGEGSRLTVL.

The chain combines TRBV6-6 with TRBJ1-2; D is unresolved. This CDR3 has 12 residues. Between the trimmed V and J ends, which lost 5 bases and 11 bases, there was a span of 15 bases. Germline V gives CDR1 MNHNY, CDR2 SVGAGI (reference sequence). The DNA for the CDR3 is TGTGCCAGCAGTACCCCCCGGGGAATGTACACCTTC. Translating it yields CASSTPRGMYTF.

J is TRBJ2-1 and V is TRBV3-1 (or the pseudogene TRBV3-2); tentatively, D is TRBD2 (5 bases). The germline V gene encodes CDR1 LGHDT and CDR2 YNNKEL (reference sequence). Trimming took 3 bases from V and 0 from J, leaving 6 bases between them. The CDR3 is 14 amino acids. The CDR3 is CASSQGSSYNEQFF. The CDR3 DNA sequence: TGTGCCAGCAGCCAGGGGAGCTCCTACAATGAGCAGTTCTTC.

This chain connects TRBV6-1 to TRBJ1-4; the match to TRBD1 covers 8 bases. Unmatched junction bases numbered 10, after V lost 0 bases and J lost 10 bases. The CDR3 is made up of 16 amino acids. Germline V gene sequence: CDR1 MNHNS, CDR2 SASEGT. CDR3 amino acids: CASSEASGQGAGKLFF. The CDR3 bases are TGTGCCAGCAGTGAAGCGAGCGGGCAGGGGGCTGGAAAACTGTTTTTT.

The gene calls are TRBV6-2 or TRBV6-3 and TRBJ1-5, with 8 bases matching TRBD1. This CDR3 region has 17 residues. Germline CDR1 is MNHEY and CDR2 is SVGEGT. V dropped 5 bases and J dropped 1; count of bases not matched to a gene: 10. This chain's CDR3 is CASSPKRTGSSNQPQHF. CDR3 DNA: TGTGCCAGCAGTCCAAAAAGGACAGGGAGCAGCAATCAGCCCCAGCATTTT.

The J gene is TRBJ2-7, the V gene TRBV5-1, with D tentatively TRBD2 (5 bases). There are 15 residues in the CDR3. V was clipped by 2 bases and J by 2 bases, with 14 bases between them. Germline V gene lookup returns CDR1 SGHRS and CDR2 YFSETQ. CDR3 DNA sequence: TGCGCCAGCAGCTTTCGATCTGGGAGAACCTACGAGCAGTACTTC. This translates into CASSFRSGRTYEQYF.

The V and J genes are TRBV3-1 (or the pseudogene TRBV3-2) and TRBJ2-3; 11 bases line up with TRBD2. V shed 3 bases and J 1 base; nucleotides not matched to a gene: 9. This CDR3 has 18 amino acids. Germline V gene data show CDR1 as LGHDT and CDR2 as YNNKEL (reference sequence). This CDR3 reads CASSHRLAGGQGTDTQYF. CDR3 bases: TGTGCCAGCAGCCACCGGTTAGCGGGGGGGCAGGGCACAGATACGCAGTATTTT.

CDR3 loop: CASSFGGRSTDTQYF. The CDR3 nucleotides are TGTGCCAGCAGCTTTGGTGGGAGGAGCACAGATACGCAGTATTTT. This chain joins TRBV7-9 and TRBJ2-3; D possibly corresponds to TRBD2 (6 bases). Germline CDR1 reads SEHNR; CDR2 reads FQNEAQ (reference sequence). This CDR3 has 15 residues. Trimming pared 3 bases from V and 0 bases from J, leaving 10 bases between.

This sequence joins TRBV28 and TRBJ2-3, with 8 bases lining up with TRBD2. The V and J ends lost 7 bases and 5 bases, in that order; junction bases with no gene match: 11. From germline, CDR1 is MDHEN and CDR2 SYDVKM. The CDR3 spans 15 residues. The CDR3 DNA sequence: TGTGCCAGCACCACGAAGCGGGAGTATAAAGATACGCAGTATTTT. Amino acid sequence: CASTTKREYKDTQYF.

There are a few counts of this clone. V and J are TRBV10-1 and TRBJ2-7; a possible D gene is TRBD1 (5 bases). Deletions cut 6 bases from V and 4 bases from J, with 7 bases between. CDR3 length: 11 residues. The germline V gene encodes CDR1 WNHNN and CDR2 SYGVQD (reference sequence). Written as DNA, the CDR3 is TGCGCCAGCAGGGCAGGGTACGAGCAGTACTTC. Residues: CASRAGYEQYF.

The chain has TRBV15 and TRBJ2-7; tentatively, D is TRBD1 (6 bases). This CDR3 has 14 residues. CDR1 and CDR2 from the germline V gene are LNHNV and YYDKDF (reference sequence). The ends were cut back, 2 bases at V and 2 bases at J, with 10 bases in the middle. The CDR3 loop is CATSRQGSTYEQYF. The CDR3 DNA follows: TGTGCCACCAGCAGACAGGGGAGCACCTACGAGCAGTACTTC.

J is TRBJ2-3 and V is TRBV15; 8 bases are a match to TRBD2. This CDR3 is built from 17 residues. Per germline, CDR1 LNHNV and CDR2 YYDKDF (reference sequence). V shed 0 bases, J shed 4 bases, and the junction held 9 bases outside the gene matches. The CDR3 DNA reads TGTGCCACCAGCAGAGATCGGGGGGGAGGAATCGCAGATACGCAGTATTTT. Its protein product is CATSRDRGGGIADTQYF.

V usage is TRBV6-5 and J usage is TRBJ2-3, with 8 bases aligning to TRBD2. CDR3 length: 15 amino acids. Losses at the gene ends were 2 bases for V and 4 bases for J; bases not matched to a gene: 5. CDR1 is MNHEY and CDR2 is SVGAGI in the germline V gene. The CDR3 loop is CASSYRGGSSDTQYF. The CDR3 DNA sequence: TGTGCCAGCAGTTACCGGGGGGGCTCGTCAGATACGCAGTATTTT.

The chain has TRBV29-1 and TRBJ1-1, with a weak D call TRBD1 (6 bases). The germline gives CDR1 SQVTM, CDR2 ANQGSEA. This CDR3 comprises 14 residues. The V gene lost 4 bases and the J gene lost 5 bases, with 17 bases spanning the gap. CDR3 coding DNA: TGCAGCGTTGCAACACAGGGTGACTTTACTGAAGCTTTCTTT. This translates into CSVATQGDFTEAFF.

This clone has more than one count but fewer than ten. The chain is built from TRBV27 and TRBJ2-7, with a weak D call TRBD1 (5 bases). Trimming shortened V by 6 bases and J by 2 bases, and 14 bases separated the two germline ends. The length of the CDR3 is 14 residues. The germline gives CDR1 MNHEY, CDR2 SMNVEV (reference sequence). The DNA for the CDR3 is TGTGCCAGCAGGGAGAGCAGGGCTGCCTACGAGCAGTACTTC. Translating gives CASRESRAAYEQYF.

The genes are TRBV2 and TRBJ1-2; 9 bases agree with TRBD1. Germline lookup yields CDR1 SNHLY and CDR2 FYNNEI. V shed 6 bases, J shed 8 bases, and the junction held 7 bases outside the gene matches. This CDR3 contains 13 residues. CDR3 coding DNA: TGTGCCAGCAGACTTACAGGGGGCCGCGGCTACACCTTC. As protein: CASRLTGGRGYTF.

The V gene is TRBV14, the J gene TRBJ2-2; TRBD1 might be the D (5 bases). Trimming removed 4 bases from V and 4 bases from J, with 10 bases in between. CDR3 size: 14 residues. Germline CDR1 is SGHDN and CDR2 is FVKESK. CDR3 DNA sequence: TGTGCCAGCAGCCCTCGGACACTCACCGGGGAGCTGTTTTTT. Protein: CASSPRTLTGELFF.

This clone was detected only once. The CDR3 DNA reads TGTGCCACCAGTGCTAGGAGGGTCTCCAATGAGCAGTTCTTC. Its translation: CATSARRVSNEQFF. V and J are TRBV24-1 and TRBJ2-1, with D possibly matching TRBD2 (6 bases). This CDR3 has 14 amino acids. Germline V gene lookup returns CDR1 KGHDR and CDR2 SFDVKD. V lost 5 bases and J lost 6, with 13 bases in between.